This T cell receptor (beta chain) was sequenced in a study of tumor and adjacent non-tumor tissue in lung cancer. The overall study: Approximately 4.2 million productive TCRbeta reads were obtained per sample on average.

Germline CDR1 is MDHEN and CDR2 is SYDVKM. The CDR3 contains 12 residues. This sample's RNA came from whole unsorted tissue. Donors were chemotherapy-naive, newly diagnosed lung cancer surgical patients in China, August–late 2014. TCRbeta libraries were built with three rounds of nested PCR, modified from ARM-PCR. TCRdb redid the calling of the multiplex PCR reads with MiXCR, one entry per CDR3 protein. The sample has roughly 70,000 distinct CDR3 sequences; about three quarters are singletons. Study results and limitations: Normal lung showed higher cumulative top 100 clone frequency than tumor.

Regarding this clonotype: Antigen: not known. A much larger clone sits a single nucleotide away, making a read error possible.

The genes are TRBV28 and TRBJ1-2, with TRBD1 as a possible D gene (5 bases). Sequenced sample: lung tumor tissue. The TCR was taken from a man in his 60s with non-small cell lung cancer. The CDR3 sequence: CASSFGGDGCTF. CDR3 nucleotides: TGTGCCAGCAGTTTCGGAGGGGATGGCTGCACCTTC.